The sequence of this TCR beta chain was determined in a study of T cell responses to AZD1222 COVID-19 vaccine. Germline assignment: CDR1 SGHDT and CDR2 YYEEEE. After removal of 0 bases from V and 4 bases from J, the junction contained 9 bases not matched to a gene. This CDR3 spans 16 amino acids. Repertoires were generated with immunoSEQ multiplex PCR, while TCRdb's copy carries only in-frame clones and drops some. The sample holds more than 70,000 clones, around 93% seen once. Study conclusions and caveats: Spike-specific TCR breadth and depth were elevated following two AZD1222 doses. Donor demographics were predominantly white British with a female majority; clonal diversity may be underestimated. Reportedly, nearly half the spike-specific TCRs target unmutated variant regions.

Points on this clone: Antigen specificity is unknown.

The chain couples TRBV5-6 to TRBJ1-2; 7 nucleotides match TRBD1. This sample comprised peripheral blood, obtained 28 days after the second AZD1222 dose. This clonotype was obtained from an adult who received the AZD1222 COVID-19 vaccine. This chain's CDR3 is CASSLVGQGVLYGYTF. The CDR3 DNA reads as TGTGCCAGCAGCTTGGTTGGGCAGGGGGTGCTCTATGGCTACACCTTC.